This record covers a single T cell receptor (beta chain). This sample stems from a study of blood T cell repertoires in COVID-19. The overall study: In each case, the material was cDNA or gDNA derived from T cells, B-cell-depleted T cells, or PBMCs.

Generated by immunoSEQ multiplex PCR, the TCRdb table keeps only in-frame clones and is missing some. The repertoire includes 200,000 or so clones, 65% to 85% of them detected once, and roughly a sixth sits in the top ten. This clonotype originated in a man in his fifties or sixties with active or convalescent COVID-19. Sequencing was performed on peripheral blood.

In nucleotides, the CDR3 is TGTGCCAGCAGTTTAGCCGATGAGCAGTTCTTC. Translation gives CASSLADEQFF. The chain uses TRBV12-3 or TRBV12-4 and TRBJ2-1; D gene unclear. V lost 0 bases and J lost 8, with 2 bases in between. This CDR3 spans 11 amino acids.